This entry is about one T cell receptor beta chain. Its antigen is not yet known. No conserved phenylalanine or tryptophan ends this CDR3, so it is likely a read error. Total RNA and DNA were co-extracted without cell sorting from around 20-30 mg of bulk tissue using the AllPrep DNA/RNA mini kit. Between November 2015 and March 2016, a handful of patients in China with histopathologically diagnosed primary liver carcinoma had their tumors surgically resected. At the time of sampling, the patients were treatment-naive and had chronic HBV infection. Pieces of fresh tumor and adjacent tissue were cut in half, with one half kept in RNAlater at -80 degrees C and the other half sent for histology. The source of the sample is a study of tumor-infiltrating lymphocytes in primary liver carcinoma listed by TCRdb under 2017. Describing the broader study: Hepatocellular carcinoma (four) or combined HCC and intrahepatic cholangiocarcinoma (one) was present in the five patients, who were three men and two women aged 30 to 69 years. Each sample produced roughly 3.5 to 8 million productive TCRbeta reads, and read depth showed no significant difference between tissue types. Technical replicate repertoires showed high reproducibility, with mean shared-clone rates approximately 0.87 and correlation coefficients above 0.95. For each liver tumor, the study sampled five regions along with adjacent normal tissue and blood, and applied TCRbeta repertoire sequencing, expression microarrays and whole-exome sequencing. A total of roughly 35 specimens from 5 patients underwent TCRbeta repertoire sequencing, comprising some 25 tumor regions, 5 adjacent noncancerous liver tissues and 5 peripheral blood samples. Tumors of the five patients were stage T1-T3 N0M0 with maximum diameters of about 4.2 to 10 cm. What the authors observed across the whole study: Pairs of tumor regions showed greater repertoire overlap (mean approximately 35%) than tumor-adjacent pairs (approximately 17%) or tumor-blood pairs (roughly 15%), which is consistent with antigen-driven expansion. With just five or six patients in the study, the authors point out that the findings should be validated in a larger study. The top 250 clones accounted for a significantly greater share of the repertoire in tumors than in blood (p = 0.039). Bulk unsorted samples precluded comparing CD4+ and CD8+ T cell repertoires. Only the TCR beta chain was sequenced, so true repertoire diversity is likely underestimated because unpaired alpha chains were not captured.

The germline V gene provides CDR1 SGHAT and CDR2 FQNNGV. The CDR3 extends over 19 residues, inclusive of both ends. Left in the record is the CDR3 DNA by itself, 57 bases read in frame from the first base. Using a constant-region primer and ProtoScript II reverse transcriptase, TCRbeta-specific cDNA was reverse-transcribed from 400 to 550 ng total RNA. Three nested multiplex PCR rounds, following a slightly modified ARM-PCR procedure, were used to build the TCRbeta libraries. The first two PCR rounds used multiplex TRBV1-TRBV30 forward primers with a Cbeta reverse primer, each for about 10 cycles. Sample barcodes and Illumina adapters were added in a final 25-cycle PCR using Deep VentR polymerase. Before sequencing, amplicons of 200-500 bp were gel-purified using a QIAquick gel extraction kit. An Illumina HiSeq 2500 was used to sequence the TCRbeta amplicons with 250-bp paired-end reads. Under the source paper's analysis protocol: Reads were quality-trimmed with Trimmomatic v0.33, and paired reads were merged with FLASH v1.2.11 to recover full CDR3 sequences. MiGEC v1.2.1b assigned V, D and J germline segments to the rearranged TCRbeta sequences. Clonotype statistics and Shannon-Wiener diversity indices were calculated with VDJtools v1.0.0. To cut down on sampling bias, every analysis after diversity analysis relied on just the 250 most abundant clonotypes from each sample. Through fastp at Q25 and MiXCR, TCRdb rebuilt clones from the public reads, retaining in-frame beta chains. Every CDR3 protein is listed once, alongside the most common genes and DNA of its rows. TCRdb's processing, not the study's, gives the V and J calls here. The sample table contains 80,000 or so distinct CDR3 sequences; only one count was recorded for roughly 69% of them. Clones ranked in the top ten supply more than 25% of the sample.

The clonotype was recovered from a man aged 40-50 years with primary liver carcinoma and hepatitis B virus infection. Sequences were obtained from tumor-adjacent normal liver tissue. The chain employs TRBV11-2 and TRBJ2-1; 7 bases in the junction line up with TRBD2. The CDR3 in this case is CGSSIDGRFSGTLYNEQFI. The DNA sequence is as follows: TGTGGCAGCAGCATAGATGGGCGATTCAGCGGGACCCTTTACAATGAGCAGTTCATC.